The 3 T cell receptor beta chains given below trace back to one sample, sequenced in a study of T cells of healthy individuals (dated by TCRdb to 2017 to 2018). The library was produced with 5' RACE. Data came from an Illumina MiSeq. TCRdb passed the public sequencing reads through fastp at Q25 and MiXCR, retaining productive beta sequences. CDR3 protein duplicates are merged, each entry listing the most common genes and DNA. This sample gives about 96,000 distinct CDR3 sequences in total; approximately 16% of them show up just once. The ten most abundant clones make up 6.2% of the sample. The origin of the receptors is a human donor in good health.

Many counts were recorded for this clonotype. This chain connects TRBV28 to TRBJ2-4, with a tentative D call TRBD2 (5 bases). Trimming took off 3 bases at V and 3 bases at J, with 24 bases between the two ends. CDR1 is MDHEN, CDR2 SYDVKM, per germline. The length of the CDR3 is 19 residues. CDR3 loop: CASSFVYGSGSPGKNIQYF. CDR3 DNA sequence: TGTGCCAGCAGTTTTGTCTACGGGTCGGGGAGTCCAGGCAAAAACATTCAGTACTTC. The whole variable domain, remainder taken from reference TRBV28 and TRBJ2-4, is DVKVTQSSRYLVKRTGEKVFLECVQDMDHENMFWYRQDPGLGLRLIYFSYDVKMKEKGDIPEGYSVSREKKERFSLILESASTNQTSMYLCASSFVYGSGSPGKNIQYFGAGTRLSVL.

This chain links TRBV15 with TRBJ2-5; D is unclear. Germline V gives CDR1 LNHNV, CDR2 YYDKDF (reference sequence). Deletions cut 0 bases from V and 5 bases from J, with 7 bases between. The CDR3 length is 13 residues. The CDR3 sequence: CATSRDGSETQYF. The CDR3 bases are TGTGCCACCAGCAGAGATGGTTCGGAGACCCAGTACTTC.

The chain uses TRBV5-1 and TRBJ2-1; possible D gene TRBD1, 5 bases. CDR1 and CDR2 (germline): SGHRS, YFSETQ. The ends were cut back, 3 bases at V and 3 bases at J, with 10 bases in the middle. This CDR3 spans 14 amino acids. The CDR3 nucleotides are TGCGCCAGCAGCTCGGAGACAGACTACAATGAGCAGTTCTTC. Encoded protein: CASSSETDYNEQFF.